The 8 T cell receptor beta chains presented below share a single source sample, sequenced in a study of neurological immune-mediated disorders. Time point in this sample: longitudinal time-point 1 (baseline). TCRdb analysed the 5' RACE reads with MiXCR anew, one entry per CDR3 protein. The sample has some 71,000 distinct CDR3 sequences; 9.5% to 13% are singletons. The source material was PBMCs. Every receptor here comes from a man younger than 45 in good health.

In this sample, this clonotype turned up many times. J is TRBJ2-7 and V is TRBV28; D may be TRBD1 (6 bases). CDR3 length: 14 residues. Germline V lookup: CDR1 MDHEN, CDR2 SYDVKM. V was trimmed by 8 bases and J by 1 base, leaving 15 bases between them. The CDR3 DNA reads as TGTGCCAGCCTGACCAAGACAGGATCCTACGAGCAGTACTTC. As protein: CASLTKTGSYEQYF.

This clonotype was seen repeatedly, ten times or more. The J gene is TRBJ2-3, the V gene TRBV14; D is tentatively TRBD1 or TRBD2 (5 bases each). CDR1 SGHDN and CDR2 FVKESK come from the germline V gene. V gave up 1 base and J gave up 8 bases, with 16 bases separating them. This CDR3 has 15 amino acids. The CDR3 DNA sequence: TGTGCCAGCAGCCAAGGGATCAGGAGTGGGGGTACGCAGTATTTT. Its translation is CASSQGIRSGGTQYF.

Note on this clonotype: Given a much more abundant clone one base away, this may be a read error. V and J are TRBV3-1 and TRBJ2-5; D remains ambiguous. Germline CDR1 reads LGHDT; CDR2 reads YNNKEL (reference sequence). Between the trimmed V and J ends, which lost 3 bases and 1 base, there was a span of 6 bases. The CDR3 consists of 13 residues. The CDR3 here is CASSQGIQETQYF. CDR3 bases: TGTGCCAGCAGCCAGGGGATCCAAGAGACCCAGTACTTC.

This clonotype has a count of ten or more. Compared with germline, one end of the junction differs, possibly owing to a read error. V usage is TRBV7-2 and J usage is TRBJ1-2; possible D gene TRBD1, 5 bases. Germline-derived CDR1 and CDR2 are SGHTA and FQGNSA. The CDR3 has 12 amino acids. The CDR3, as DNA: TGTGCCAGCAAGGCAGGGAACTACGGCTACACCTTC. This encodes CASKAGNYGYTF.

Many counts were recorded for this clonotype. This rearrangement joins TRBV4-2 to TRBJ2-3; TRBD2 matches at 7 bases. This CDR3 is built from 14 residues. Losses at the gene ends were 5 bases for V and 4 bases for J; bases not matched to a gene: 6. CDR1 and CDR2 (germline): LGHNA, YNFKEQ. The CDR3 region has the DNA TGTGCCAGCAGCTTAGGCGCGGGAGCAGATACGCAGTATTTT. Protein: CASSLGAGADTQYF.

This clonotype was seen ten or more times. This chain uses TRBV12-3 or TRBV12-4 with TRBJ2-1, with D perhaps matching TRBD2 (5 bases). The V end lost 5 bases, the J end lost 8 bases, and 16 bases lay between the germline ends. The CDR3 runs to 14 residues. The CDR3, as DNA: TGTGCCAGCAGTCCCAGCGGTAGCGTCGATGAGCAGTTCTTC. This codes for CASSPSGSVDEQFF.

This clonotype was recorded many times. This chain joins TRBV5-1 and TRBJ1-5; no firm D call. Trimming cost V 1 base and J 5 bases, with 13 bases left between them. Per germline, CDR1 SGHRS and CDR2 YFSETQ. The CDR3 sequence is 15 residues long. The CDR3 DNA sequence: TGCGCCAGCAGCTTGAGGCCGACCCCGGATCAGCCCCAGCATTTT. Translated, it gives CASSLRPTPDQPQHF.

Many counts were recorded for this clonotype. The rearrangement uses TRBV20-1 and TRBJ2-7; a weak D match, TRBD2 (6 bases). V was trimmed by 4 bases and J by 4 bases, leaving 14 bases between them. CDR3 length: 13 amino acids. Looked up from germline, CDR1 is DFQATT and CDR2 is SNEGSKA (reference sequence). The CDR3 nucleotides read TGCAGTGCTAAAGGAGGGTCGGTTTACGAGCAGTACTTC. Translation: CSAKGGSVYEQYF.